The 21 T cell receptor beta chains below come from one sample, sequenced in a study of shared clonotypes between healthy human individuals. Naive-designated CD8 cells lacked CD45RO, were positively enriched for CCR7, and omitted terminally differentiated effector memory CD45RA+ cells. Assay: immunoSEQ multiplex PCR; the TCRdb copy retains only in-frame clones and omits some. The sample yields nearly 600,000 clones, 95% to 96% seen once. The sequencing input was naive CD8+ T cells sorted from blood. The source is a woman in her twenties or thirties in good health.

This chain joins TRBV28 and TRBJ1-1, with TRBD1 matching over 10 bases. Germline V gene sequence: CDR1 MDHEN, CDR2 SYDVKM. The V segment lost 8 bases and the J segment 4 bases; nucleotides outside the gene matches: 4. This CDR3 spans 13 amino acids. CDR3 amino acids: CASSGQGVTEAFF. The CDR3 DNA is TGTGCCAGCTCCGGACAGGGGGTCACTGAAGCTTTCTTT. The full variable domain, its missing parts supplied by reference TRBV28 and TRBJ1-1, is DVKVTQSSRYLVKRTGEKVFLECVQDMDHENMFWYRQDPGLGLRLIYFSYDVKMKEKGDIPEGYSVSREKKERFSLILESASTNQTSMYLCASSGQGVTEAFFGQGTRLTVV.

The gene calls are TRBV30 and TRBJ2-6; no clear D. CDR1 GTSNPN and CDR2 SVGIG come from the germline V gene (reference sequence). V lost 2 bases, J lost 0 bases, and 5 bases lay in between. The CDR3 runs 14 residues. The CDR3 DNA is TGTGCCTGGAGTATGGGCTCTGGGGCCAACGTCCTGACTTTC. Translated, it gives CAWSMGSGANVLTF.

In regard to this clone: As the CDR3 is not closed by the conserved phenylalanine or tryptophan, this likely results from a read error. Because the CDR3's place on the DNA is in doubt, the DNA is left out and the CDR3 is given as listed by TCRdb. The chain is built from TRBV23-1 and TRBJ1-1. TRBV23-1 is flagged as an ORF with uncertain function. Termini included, the CDR3 measures 14 amino acids. CDR3: CASSQSGFILCGRP.

The V call is TRBV11-3, the J call TRBJ2-3; D is unresolved. The germline V gene has CDR1 SGHNT and CDR2 YENEEA. Trimming shortened V by 1 base and J by 1 base, and 9 bases separated the two germline ends. There are 15 residues in the CDR3. The CDR3 is CASSLAFGGTDTQYF. CDR3 coding DNA: TGTGCCAGCAGCTTAGCTTTTGGGGGCACAGATACGCAGTATTTT.

The chain employs TRBV27 and TRBJ1-1; possible D gene TRBD1, 6 bases. CDR3 size: 16 residues. V was shortened by 1 base and J by 4 bases, with 16 bases between the two germline ends. Germline V CDR1 and CDR2: MNHEY, SMNVEV (reference sequence). The CDR3 DNA is TGTGCCAGCAGTTTATATTCGGGGGCGTGGGTCACTGAAGCTTTCTTT. Amino acids: CASSLYSGAWVTEAFF.

This rearrangement joins TRBV2 to TRBJ1-2; D remains ambiguous. CDR1 and CDR2 from the germline V gene are SNHLY and FYNNEI. V was trimmed by 10 bases and J by 3 bases, leaving 12 bases between them. The CDR3 loop spans 12 amino acids. CDR3 loop: CAISAEDYGYTF. In nucleotides, the CDR3 is TGTGCCATCTCAGCCGAGGACTATGGCTACACCTTC.

The rearrangement joins TRBV13 to TRBJ2-1; 7 bases align to TRBD1. J lost 4 bases, V lost 5 bases, and 11 bases had no gene match. The germline gives CDR1 PRHDT, CDR2 FYEKMQ (reference sequence). The CDR3 is made up of 16 amino acids. CDR3 residues: CASSHYHTGQYNEQFF. CDR3 DNA: TGTGCCAGCAGCCACTACCACACGGGACAGTACAATGAGCAGTTCTTC.

The chain couples TRBV6-6 to TRBJ2-2; 9 bases map to TRBD2. V trimming: 6 bases; J trimming: 4 bases; junction bases outside the gene matches: 9. The length of the CDR3 is 16 residues. The germline CDR1 and CDR2 sequences are MNHNY and SVGAGI (reference sequence). The CDR3 here is CASRALGGRGTGELFF. The CDR3 DNA reads TGTGCCAGCAGGGCCTTGGGCGGGAGGGGCACCGGGGAGCTGTTTTTT.

This sequence joins TRBV11-2 and TRBJ2-2, with D perhaps given as TRBD1 or TRBD2 (5 bases each). This CDR3 has 17 residues. Trimming stripped 1 base from V and 0 bases from J, with 12 bases between. Germline V gene sequence: CDR1 SGHAT, CDR2 FQNNGV. The CDR3 DNA reads TGTGCCAGCAGCTTAGTAGTTCTGGGACCGAACACCGGGGAGCTGTTTTTT. It encodes CASSLVVLGPNTGELFF.

The chain uses TRBV5-4 and TRBJ2-7; 10 bases are shared with TRBD2. CDR1 is SGHNT and CDR2 is YYREEE in the germline V gene (reference sequence). V shed 6 bases and J 2 bases; nucleotides not matched to a gene: 5. The CDR3 has 14 residues. CDR3 protein: CASTGTSAAYEQYF. CDR3 DNA sequence: TGTGCCAGCACCGGGACTAGCGCTGCCTACGAGCAGTACTTC.

This rearrangement joins TRBV6-1 to TRBJ2-7; D gene uncertain. The V gene's germline CDR1 is MNHNS and CDR2 SASEGT. The CDR3 is 14 amino acids. V was pared by 2 bases and J by 4 bases, with 12 bases between. CDR3 sequence reads: CASSEWAAQYEQYF. DNA of the CDR3: TGTGCCAGCAGTGAATGGGCTGCCCAATACGAGCAGTACTTC.

This sequence joins TRBV18 and TRBJ2-7, with no clear D. V shed 2 bases and J shed 2 bases, with 19 bases lying between them. This CDR3 is built from 17 residues. Germline V gene lookup returns CDR1 KGHSH and CDR2 LQKENI. In DNA form, the CDR3 reads TGTGCCAGCTCACCAAGCGCGCCCGGGTATGAGACCTACGAGCAGTACTTC. It codes for CASSPSAPGYETYEQYF. Looking up the rest from reference TRBV18 and TRBJ2-7 gives the full variable domain: NAGVMQNPRHLVRRRGQEARLRCSPMKGHSHVYWYRQLPEEGLKFMVYLQKENIIDESGMPKERFSAEFPKEGPSILRIQQVVRGDSAAYFCASSPSAPGYETYEQYFGPGTRLTVT.

The chain combines TRBV4-1 with TRBJ2-5; TRBD2 matches 10 bases. The closer fit of TRBJ2-7 to the DNA end suggests the J call may be wrong. The CDR3 totals 15 residues. Looked up from germline, CDR1 is MGHRA and CDR2 is YSYEKL. CDR3: CASSQGGLANYEQYF. The DNA for the CDR3 is TGCGCCAGCAGCCAAGGGGGACTAGCGAATTACGAGCAGTACTTC.

This sequence joins TRBV5-4 and TRBJ2-2; 8 positions agree with TRBD1. The V gene end was trimmed by 4 bases and the J gene end by 7 bases; junction bases not matched to a gene: 15. The CDR3 covers 17 residues. Germline V lookup: CDR1 SGHNT, CDR2 YYREEE (reference sequence). The chain's CDR3 is CASSVPPDQGASGELFF. In nucleotides, the CDR3 is TGTGCCAGCAGCGTCCCACCCGACCAGGGGGCAAGCGGGGAGCTGTTTTTT.

The chain uses TRBV4-1 and TRBJ2-5; D is uncertain. CDR3 length equals 12 residues. Trimming stripped 7 bases from V and 2 bases from J, with 8 bases between. Looked up from germline, CDR1 is MGHRA and CDR2 is YSYEKL. For the CDR3, the DNA is TGCGCCAGCAAGGGCGGTCAAGAGACCCAGTACTTC. Its translation: CASKGGQETQYF.

The chain uses TRBV7-3 and TRBJ2-1; TRBD2 agrees at 10 bases. The CDR3 is made up of 16 amino acids. J gave up 8 bases and V 4 bases, and 11 bases lay outside the gene matches. Germline CDR1 reads SGHTA; CDR2 reads FQGTGA. In DNA form, the CDR3 reads TGTGCCAGCAGCTCACCCAGCGGGAGGGCCGGGGATGAGCAGTTCTTC. The encoded protein is CASSSPSGRAGDEQFF.

The J gene is TRBJ2-1, the V gene TRBV28; a weak D match, TRBD2 (6 bases). CDR1 MDHEN and CDR2 SYDVKM come from the germline V gene. Trimming stripped 4 bases from V and 1 base from J, with 17 bases between. The CDR3 spans 17 residues. CDR3 amino acids: CASSYGLGSGSYNEQFF. CDR3 sequence (DNA): TGTGCCAGCAGTTACGGACTGGGTAGCGGATCCTACAATGAGCAGTTCTTC.

V usage is TRBV28 and J usage is TRBJ2-3; TRBD1 or TRBD2 may be the D gene (5 bases each). Germline loops: CDR1 MDHEN, CDR2 SYDVKM. V was clipped by 2 bases and J by 2 bases, with 11 bases between them. This CDR3 spans 15 amino acids. In DNA, the CDR3 is TGTGCCAGCAGTTTAGGGGACCACTTCACAGATACGCAGTATTTT. Translation: CASSLGDHFTDTQYF.

CDR3 region: CASSFGRRGEQFF. CDR3 nucleotides: TGTGCCAGCAGTTTTGGGCGGCGGGGCGAGCAGTTCTTC. V usage is TRBV27 and J usage is TRBJ2-1; TRBD2 is a possible D gene (6 bases). There are 13 residues in the CDR3. The germline gives CDR1 MNHEY, CDR2 SMNVEV (reference sequence). Trimming shortened V by 3 bases and J by 10 bases, and 13 bases separated the two germline ends.

The rearrangement joins TRBV6-1 to TRBJ2-1, with 7 bases lining up with TRBD1. Germline assignment: CDR1 MNHNS and CDR2 SASEGT. The trim removed 6 bases at V and 6 bases at J, leaving 5 bases unmatched. The CDR3 length is 13 residues. CDR3 region: CASRETGINEQFF. CDR3 DNA: TGTGCCAGCAGGGAGACAGGGATCAATGAGCAGTTCTTC.

The chain carries TRBV13 and TRBJ2-7, with 10 bases fitting TRBD2. Germline trimming cut 1 base from V and 7 bases from J; bases unmatched to any gene: 10. The germline V gene has CDR1 PRHDT and CDR2 FYEKMQ (reference sequence). The CDR3 extends over 16 amino acids. CDR3 residues: CASSLESGRAEREQYF. Here the CDR3 DNA reads TGTGCCAGCAGCTTAGAGAGCGGGAGGGCCGAGAGGGAGCAGTACTTC.